One sample yielded the 28 T cell receptor beta chains listed below, sequenced in a study of human T cells and chemical hapten exposure. TCRdb fed the RACE reads into MiXCR, producing one record per CDR3 protein. The table includes roughly 160,000 distinct CDR3 sequences, about 15% detected once. Time point described: patch test 1, 2 weeks after DPC sensitization. Treatment of the sample: therapeutic diphenylcyclopropenone sensitization with weekly scalp DPC. Sequencing used whole blood, obtained in connection with sensitization to the hapten diphenylcyclopropenone (DPC). These TCRs come from a woman aged 25 to 39 with alopecia areata. Some clones in this sample may be carry-over from other donors' samples.

This chain links TRBV6-4 with TRBJ1-2; 7 bases agree with TRBD1. This CDR3 comprises 13 residues. Per germline, CDR1 MRHNA and CDR2 SNTAGT. V shed 6 bases and J 4 bases; nucleotides not matched to a gene: 5. The chain's CDR3 is CASSGDSGYGYTF. In DNA, the CDR3 is TGTGCCAGCAGCGGGGACAGCGGCTATGGCTACACCTTC.

Only a few counts were recorded for this clonotype. This chain links TRBV9 with TRBJ2-6; no clear D. The CDR3 has 15 residues. The germline gives CDR1 SGDLS, CDR2 YYNGEE. V was pared by 4 bases and J by 0 bases, with 8 bases between. CDR3 sequence (DNA): TGTGCCAGCAGCCAACTAAGCTCTGGGGCCAACGTCCTGACTTTC. It is translated as CASSQLSSGANVLTF.

The sample holds a few counts of this clonotype. The J gene is TRBJ2-1, the V gene TRBV20-1; the D is unclear. Germline V gene data show CDR1 as DFQATT and CDR2 as SNEGSKA (reference sequence). The CDR3 has 17 amino acids. V was cut by 1 base and J by 4 bases, with 20 bases left in between. DNA of the CDR3: TGCAGTGCTAGAGCCCACCTGGAAAGCCTCACTTACAATGAGCAGTTCTTC. It encodes CSARAHLESLTYNEQFF.

The chain has TRBV4-2 and TRBJ2-3; 8 bases line up with TRBD2. After removal of 4 bases from V and 2 bases from J, the junction contained 11 bases not matched to a gene. The germline V gene encodes CDR1 LGHNA and CDR2 YNFKEQ. The CDR3 has 17 amino acids. The CDR3 sequence is CASSPRGSGGPTDTQYF. CDR3 nucleotide sequence: TGTGCCAGCAGCCCCCGGGGGAGCGGGGGACCCACAGATACGCAGTATTTT.

The V and J genes are TRBV28 and TRBJ2-2; D is unresolved. The germline CDR1 and CDR2 sequences are MDHEN and SYDVKM. Trimming took off 2 bases at V and 6 bases at J, with 13 bases between the two ends. This CDR3 has 15 amino acids. CDR3: CASSLDGQAPGELFF. The CDR3 DNA reads as TGTGCCAGCAGTTTAGATGGCCAGGCGCCCGGGGAGCTGTTTTTT.

The chain has TRBV5-1 and TRBJ1-1, with TRBD1 as a possible D gene (5 bases). CDR1 SGHRS and CDR2 YFSETQ come from the germline V gene. The CDR3 loop spans 13 amino acids. Trimming stripped 5 bases from V and 1 base from J, with 9 bases between. The chain's CDR3 is CASRVQGNTEAFF. The CDR3 DNA reads TGCGCCAGCAGGGTTCAGGGGAACACTGAAGCTTTCTTT.

The chain joins TRBV29-1 to TRBJ1-1; D is unclear. CDR3 length equals 13 residues. The germline V gene encodes CDR1 SQVTM and CDR2 ANQGSEA. V was shortened by 5 bases and J by 0 bases, with 10 bases between the two germline ends. The CDR3 bases are TGCAGCGTTCCCGCACAGATGAACACTGAAGCTTTCTTT. Translation: CSVPAQMNTEAFF.

The chain links TRBV4-3 to TRBJ2-3; 10 bases fit TRBD2. J was trimmed by 5 bases and V by 4 bases; bases with no gene match: 3. The CDR3 sequence is 14 residues long. Germline assignment: CDR1 LGHNA and CDR2 YSLEER. The CDR3 bases are TGCGCCAGCAGCCTCCGGACTAGCGGAGATACGCAGTATTTT. Its protein product is CASSLRTSGDTQYF.

There are a few counts of this clonotype. The chain couples TRBV6-2 or TRBV6-3 to TRBJ2-5; TRBD2 matches 13 bases. Germline V gene sequence: CDR1 MNHEY, CDR2 SVGEGT. CDR3 length: 18 residues. V lost 6 bases and J lost 0; bases outside the gene matches: 10. CDR3 protein: CASSPGTSGVLYQETQYF. In nucleotides, the CDR3 is TGTGCCAGCAGCCCCGGGACTAGCGGGGTCCTGTACCAAGAGACCCAGTACTTC.

With regard to this clonotype: Possible read error: a much larger clone is one base away. This chain connects TRBV24-1 to TRBJ2-1, with D possibly being TRBD2 (5 bases). V lost 6 bases and J lost 6, with 17 bases in between. The CDR3 has 15 residues. The germline V gene has CDR1 KGHDR and CDR2 SFDVKD. CDR3 in amino acids: CATSNTRTSPNEQFF. CDR3 in DNA: TGTGCCACCAGTAACACCAGGACTTCCCCCAATGAGCAGTTCTTC.

J is TRBJ2-7 and V is TRBV18; tentatively, D is TRBD1 (5 bases). Trimming took off 0 bases at V and 4 bases at J, with 10 bases between the two ends. The CDR3 runs 14 residues. CDR1 KGHSH and CDR2 LQKENI come from the germline V gene. The CDR3 reads CASSPPTVRYEQYF. The CDR3 bases are TGTGCCAGCTCACCACCGACAGTGCGGTACGAGCAGTACTTC.

This clonotype turned up a few times. J is TRBJ2-5 and V is TRBV28; D is perhaps TRBD1 (6 bases). Germline loops: CDR1 MDHEN, CDR2 SYDVKM. Trimming removed 1 base at V and 4 bases at J, with 13 bases between. The CDR3 has 15 residues. The CDR3 nucleotides read TGTGCCAGCAGTTTATCAGGGGCTGGGGCAGAGACCCAGTACTTC. It yields the protein CASSLSGAGAETQYF.

This clonotype was detected a few times. The chain links TRBV6-1 to TRBJ2-6, with unresolved D. The germline CDR1 and CDR2 sequences are MNHNS and SASEGT. The CDR3 totals 14 residues. V gave up 2 bases and J gave up 2 bases, with 4 bases separating them. The CDR3 loop is CASSERPGANVLTF. DNA for the CDR3: TGTGCCAGCAGTGAACGCCCTGGGGCCAACGTCCTGACTTTC.

This clonotype has a handful of counts. The genes are TRBV4-1 and TRBJ2-7; tentative D call: TRBD1 (6 bases). Trimming stripped 1 base from V and 2 bases from J, with 15 bases between. Germline loops: CDR1 MGHRA, CDR2 YSYEKL. The CDR3 totals 16 residues. The CDR3 DNA follows: TGCGCCAGCAGCCAAGTTCCCGGGACATCAACCTACGAGCAGTACTTC. This codes for CASSQVPGTSTYEQYF.

The rearrangement links TRBV29-1 to TRBJ1-2, with 7 bases matching TRBD1. Per the germline V gene, CDR1 is SQVTM and CDR2 is ANQGSEA. The CDR3 has 13 amino acids. Trimming took 2 bases from V and 4 from J; bases not matched to a gene: 4. The CDR3 spells CSVELGTVYGYTF. The CDR3 DNA is TGCAGCGTTGAACTTGGGACAGTCTATGGCTACACCTTC.

Only a few counts were recorded for this clonotype. This chain joins TRBV5-1 and TRBJ2-2; D might be TRBD1 (6 bases). The CDR3 contains 14 residues. Trimming removed 4 bases from V and 4 bases from J, with 11 bases in between. Germline V gives CDR1 SGHRS, CDR2 YFSETQ. CDR3 in DNA: TGCGCCAGCAGCCCTAGGACAGCCACCGGGGAGCTGTTTTTT. Translated: CASSPRTATGELFF.

The J gene is TRBJ2-5, the V gene TRBV7-9; TRBD2 agrees at 10 bases. From germline, CDR1 is SEHNR and CDR2 FQNEAQ (reference sequence). The length of the CDR3 is 15 residues. Trimming removed 5 bases from V and 5 bases from J; junction bases left unmatched: 8. The DNA of the CDR3 is TGTGCCAGCAGCGAAACCGGGACTAGCGCCGAGACCCAGTACTTC. This sequence encodes CASSETGTSAETQYF.

The J gene is TRBJ2-7, the V gene TRBV27, with TRBD1 as a possible D gene (6 bases). The ends were cut back, 6 bases at V and 4 bases at J, with 16 bases in the middle. The CDR3 loop spans 14 amino acids. Germline CDR1 is MNHEY and CDR2 is SMNVEV (reference sequence). The CDR3 loop is CASRTRDTRYEQYF. CDR3 nucleotide sequence: TGTGCCAGCAGGACCCGGGACACTCGTTACGAGCAGTACTTC.

The CDR3 sequence is CASSERGAGYEQYF. Written as DNA, the CDR3 is TGTGCCAGCAGCGAGAGGGGGGCAGGCTACGAGCAGTACTTC. This chain connects TRBV12-3 or TRBV12-4 to TRBJ2-7, with D perhaps assigned TRBD1 or TRBD2 (6 bases each). There are 14 residues in the CDR3. Trimming shortened V by 6 bases and J by 3 bases, and 15 bases separated the two germline ends.

This clonotype has just a few counts. J is TRBJ2-2 and V is TRBV6-5, with 7 bases lining up with TRBD2. V dropped 6 bases and J dropped 5; count of bases not matched to a gene: 9. In germline, CDR1 is MNHEY, CDR2 SVGAGI. This CDR3 contains 15 residues. CDR3 in DNA: TGTGCCAGCAGGATAGCGGGTTTCGATACCGGGGAGCTGTTTTTT. This translates into CASRIAGFDTGELFF.

This clonotype occurred many times. The chain couples TRBV29-1 to TRBJ1-5; D possibly corresponds to TRBD1 (6 bases). The V end was cut by 4 bases, the J end by 3 bases, with 10 bases between. CDR1 is SQVTM, CDR2 ANQGSEA, per germline. The CDR3 runs 13 residues. The CDR3 is CSVGQGSNQPQHF. The CDR3 nucleotides are TGCAGCGTTGGGCAGGGGTCCAATCAGCCCCAGCATTTT.

The J gene is TRBJ1-1, the V gene TRBV12-3 or TRBV12-4; D unresolved. This CDR3 contains 14 residues. Trimming removed 6 bases at V and 1 base at J, with 12 bases between. As DNA, the CDR3 is TGTGCCAGCAGGGCGAGTGGTGGGAACACTGAAGCTTTCTTT. It encodes CASRASGGNTEAFF.

CDR3 bases: TGTGCCAGCAGAATAGGACAGGGAGGCGAAAAACTGTTTTTT. It specifies CASRIGQGGEKLFF. The rearrangement links TRBV7-9 to TRBJ1-4, with 8 bases that match TRBD1. The CDR3 spans 14 residues. In germline, CDR1 is SEHNR, CDR2 FQNEAQ (reference sequence). The V gene end was trimmed by 6 bases and the J gene end by 8 bases; junction bases not matched to a gene: 8. Based on the CDR3 plus reference TRBV7-9 and TRBJ1-4, the full variable domain is DTGVSQNPRHKITKRGQNVTFRCDPISEHNRLYWYRQTLGQGPEFLTYFQNEAQLEKSRLLSDRFSAERPKGSFSTLEIQRTEQGDSAMYLCASRIGQGGEKLFFGSGTQLSVL.

A remark on this clonotype: A much larger clone differs by one base, so this may be a read error. The chain carries TRBV7-6 and TRBJ2-7; D may be TRBD1 (6 bases). The CDR3 loop spans 14 amino acids. Looked up from germline, CDR1 is SGHVS and CDR2 is FNYEAQ. The CDR3 region has the DNA TGTACCAGCAGCACCCTGGACAGCCCCTACGAGCAGTACTTC. It encodes CTSSTLDSPYEQYF.

This clonotype was picked up a small number of times. The V call is TRBV28, the J call TRBJ1-1, with 11 bases that match TRBD1. After removal of 5 bases from V and 3 bases from J, the junction contained 5 bases not matched to a gene. The CDR3 runs 15 residues. Germline CDR1 reads MDHEN; CDR2 reads SYDVKM. The DNA for the CDR3 is TGTGCCAGCAGTCCCGGGACAGGGGGGGACACTGAAGCTTTCTTT. Amino acids: CASSPGTGGDTEAFF.

This clonotype is a singleton in its sample. The V gene is TRBV7-2, the J gene TRBJ2-3; 14 bases line up with TRBD2. CDR1 and CDR2 from the germline V gene are SGHTA and FQGNSA. V lost 3 bases, J lost 6 bases, and 5 bases stayed unmatched. This CDR3 contains 16 residues. The CDR3 reads CASSLGLAGEVDTQYF. The CDR3 nucleotides read TGTGCCAGCAGCTTGGGACTAGCGGGGGAAGTGGATACGCAGTATTTT.

The table lists this clonotype with a few counts. J is TRBJ2-5 and V is TRBV24-1; D uncertain. CDR1 is KGHDR and CDR2 is SFDVKD in the germline V gene. The V and J ends lost 2 bases and 5 bases respectively, with 8 bases between them. This CDR3 is built from 13 residues. CDR3 sequence: CATSDSRRETQYF. In nucleotides, the CDR3 is TGTGCCACCAGTGATTCCAGGCGGGAGACCCAGTACTTC.

This clonotype was seen only a few times. The V gene is TRBV6-5, the J gene TRBJ2-5, with D possibly matching TRBD2 (5 bases). Deletions cut 0 bases from V and 5 bases from J, with 16 bases between. The CDR3 has 16 residues. CDR1 and CDR2 from the germline V gene are MNHEY and SVGAGI. The CDR3 nucleotides read TGTGCCAGCAGTTACTCTAACCGAGGGTATCGCGAGACCCAGTACTTC. Translating gives CASSYSNRGYRETQYF.